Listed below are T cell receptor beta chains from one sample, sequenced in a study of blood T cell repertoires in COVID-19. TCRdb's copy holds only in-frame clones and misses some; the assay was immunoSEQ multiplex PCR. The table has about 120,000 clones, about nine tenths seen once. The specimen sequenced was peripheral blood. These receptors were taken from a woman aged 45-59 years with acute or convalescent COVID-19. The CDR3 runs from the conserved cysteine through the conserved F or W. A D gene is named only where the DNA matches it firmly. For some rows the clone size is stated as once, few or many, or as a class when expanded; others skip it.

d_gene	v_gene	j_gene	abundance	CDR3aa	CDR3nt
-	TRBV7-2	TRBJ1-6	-	CASSPDQQGNSPLHF	TGTGCCAGCAGCCCCGACCAACAGGGCAATTCACCCCTCCACTTT
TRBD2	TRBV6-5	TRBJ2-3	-	CASSPLAGGSDTQYF	TGTGCCAGCAGTCCCCTAGCGGGGGGTTCAGATACGCAGTATTTT
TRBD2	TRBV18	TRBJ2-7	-	CASSPRAGDGPHEQYF	TGTGCCAGCTCACCAAGGGCGGGAGACGGGCCCCACGAGCAGTACTTC
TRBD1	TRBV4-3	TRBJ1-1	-	CASSLLHQGDTEAFF	TGCGCCAGCAGCCTTCTTCACCAGGGGGACACTGAAGCTTTCTTT
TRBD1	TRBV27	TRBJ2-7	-	CASSLQGAYEQYF	TGTGCCAGCAGTTTGCAGGGGGCCTACGAGCAGTACTTC
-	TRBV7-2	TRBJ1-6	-	CASSFSTTGMGSPLHF	TGTGCCAGCAGCTTTAGCACAACAGGGATGGGTTCACCCCTCCACTTT
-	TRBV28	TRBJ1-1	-	CASSRYTEAFF	TGTGCCAGCAGTCGGTACACTGAAGCTTTCTTT
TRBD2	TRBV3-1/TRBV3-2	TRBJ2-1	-	CASSQDAPGRTRNNEQFF	TGTGCCAGCAGCCAAGATGCGCCGGGTAGGACTAGGAACAATGAGCAGTTCTTC
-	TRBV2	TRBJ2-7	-	CASSPRGGPYEQYF	TGTGCCAGCAGCCCCCGGGGTGGACCCTACGAGCAGTACTTC
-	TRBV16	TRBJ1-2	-	CASSQSSGEWGYTF	TGTGCCAGCAGCCAATCATCGGGGGAATGGGGCTACACCTTC
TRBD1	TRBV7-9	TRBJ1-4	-	CASSETGVNEKLFF	TGTGCCAGCAGCGAGACAGGGGTGAATGAAAAACTGTTTTTT
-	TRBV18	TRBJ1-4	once	CASSPSERRGGEKLFF	TGTGCCAGCTCACCGTCGGAACGGCGGGGGGGGGAAAAACTGTTTTTT
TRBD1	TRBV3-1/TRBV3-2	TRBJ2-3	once	CASSPDRSTDTQYF	TGTGCCAGCAGCCCGGACAGGAGCACAGATACGCAGTATTTT
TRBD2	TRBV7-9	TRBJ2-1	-	CASSLSTSGNEQFF	TGTGCCAGCAGCTTATCTACTAGCGGCAATGAGCAGTTCTTC
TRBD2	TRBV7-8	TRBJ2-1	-	CASSLGLAGVRGNEQFF	TGTGCCAGCAGCTTGGGACTAGCGGGAGTAAGGGGGAATGAGCAGTTCTTC
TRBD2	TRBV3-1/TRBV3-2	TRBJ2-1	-	CASSQDGLAEIHSYNEQFF	TGTGCCAGCAGCCAAGATGGTCTAGCGGAAATCCACTCCTACAATGAGCAGTTCTTC
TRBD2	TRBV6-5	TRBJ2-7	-	CASSSTSGNYEQYF	TGTGCCAGCAGTTCGACTAGCGGGAACTACGAGCAGTACTTC
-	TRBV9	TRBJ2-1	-	CASSVDKWTGELEQFF	TGTGCCAGCAGCGTAGATAAGTGGACGGGAGAGCTTGAGCAGTTCTTC
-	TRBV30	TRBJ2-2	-	CAWSVIQVGELFF	TGTGCCTGGAGTGTAATACAGGTCGGGGAGCTGTTTTTT
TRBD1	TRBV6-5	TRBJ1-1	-	CASSNPMIDRDAFF	TGTGCCAGCAGCAATCCCATGATTGACAGGGACGCTTTCTTT
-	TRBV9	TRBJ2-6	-	CASSVGAGNSGANVLTF	TGTGCCAGCAGCGTAGGGGCAGGGAACTCTGGGGCCAACGTCCTGACTTTC
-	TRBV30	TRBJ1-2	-	CAWSPSAGRGYTF	TGTGCCTGGAGCCCTTCTGCGGGGCGAGGCTACACCTTC
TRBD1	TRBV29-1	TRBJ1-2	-	CSVEGDSFNYGYTF	TGCAGCGTTGAGGGGGACAGCTTTAACTATGGCTACACCTTC
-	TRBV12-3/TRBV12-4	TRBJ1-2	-	CATRVGGWEGYTF	TGTGCCACCCGCGTAGGGGGTTGGGAAGGCTACACCTTC
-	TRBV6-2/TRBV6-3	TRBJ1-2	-	CASSSVGGEGYTF	TGTGCCAGCAGTTCCGTCGGGGGGGAAGGCTACACCTTC
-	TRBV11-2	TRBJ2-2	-	CASRYPGRQAGELFF	TGTGCCAGCAGATACCCAGGGAGACAGGCCGGGGAGCTGTTTTTT
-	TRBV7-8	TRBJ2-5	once	CASINWAVRETQYF	TGTGCCAGCATAAACTGGGCCGTTCGGGAGACCCAGTACTTC
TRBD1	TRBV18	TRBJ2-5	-	CASSPGTGLRETQYF	TGTGCCAGCTCACCAGGGACAGGGCTCAGGGAGACCCAGTACTTC
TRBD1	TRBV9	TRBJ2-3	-	CASSGTGTGITDTQYF	TGTGCCAGCAGCGGAACGGGGACAGGGATCACAGATACGCAGTATTTT
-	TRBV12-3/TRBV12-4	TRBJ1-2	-	CASSFGSNYGYTF	TGTGCCAGCAGTTTTGGCTCGAACTATGGCTACACCTTC
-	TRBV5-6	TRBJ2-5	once	CASSRGQRPETQYF	TGTGCCAGCAGTCGCGGACAACGGCCAGAGACCCAGTACTTC
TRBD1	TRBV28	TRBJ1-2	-	CASSLSGGLGYGYTF	TGTGCCAGCAGTTTATCAGGGGGCCTCGGCTATGGCTACACCTTC
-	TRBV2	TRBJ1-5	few	CASRGPDQPQHF	TGTGCCAGCAGGGGGCCCGATCAGCCCCAGCATTTT
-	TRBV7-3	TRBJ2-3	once	CASSLGWTLTRTDTQYF	TGTGCCAGCAGCTTAGGGTGGACACTAACAAGGACAGATACGCAGTATTTT
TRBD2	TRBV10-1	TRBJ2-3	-	CASSERQGGTDTQYF	TGCGCCAGCAGTGAACGGCAGGGAGGGACAGATACGCAGTATTTT
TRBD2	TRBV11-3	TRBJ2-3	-	CASSLEQREGDRDTQYF	TGTGCCAGCAGCTTAGAACAGCGGGAGGGCGACCGAGATACGCAGTATTTT
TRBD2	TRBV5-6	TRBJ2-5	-	CASSLGTSRRQETQYF	TGTGCCAGCAGCTTGGGGACTAGCAGACGTCAAGAGACCCAGTACTTC